This is a list of T cell receptor beta chains from one sample in a study of shared clonotypes between healthy human individuals. The data were produced by immunoSEQ multiplex PCR, yet TCRdb's version contains in-frame clones alone and is incomplete. The sample has more than 2 million clones; around 93% are singletons. Sequencing input: naive CD8+ T cells from PBMCs. These receptors came from a man between 18 and 35 years old in good health. Some clones in this sample may be carry-over from other donors' samples. Both conserved end residues are part of each CDR3. A D gene is named only where the DNA matches it firmly. Some rows mark clone size as missing; the rest say once, few, many or name a class of expanded clone.

>TRBD2|NA|TRBV28|TRBJ2-2
CASRRTSGSTGELFF
TGTGCCAGCAGGAGGACTAGCGGGAGCACCGGGGAGCTGTTTTTT
>NA|few|TRBV30|TRBJ1-1
CAWSVGNTEAFF
TGTGCCTGGAGTGTGGGGAACACTGAAGCTTTCTTT
>NA|NA|TRBV5-1|TRBJ2-7
CASSDRATNYEQYF
TGCGCCAGCAGCGACCGGGCCACGAACTACGAGCAGTACTTC
>NA|once|TRBV4-3|TRBJ1-5
CASSQDRGWPQHF
TGCGCCAGCAGCCAAGATCGCGGGTGGCCCCAGCATTTT
>NA|NA|TRBV5-8|TRBJ1-2
CASSPRDYGYTF
TGTGCCAGCAGCCCCAGAGACTATGGCTACACCTTC
>TRBD2|NA|TRBV14|TRBJ2-7
CASSRRLAGAPGEQYF
TGTGCCAGCAGCCGTCGACTAGCGGGAGCCCCAGGGGAGCAGTACTTC
>NA|NA|TRBV7-8|TRBJ2-1
CASSYQLSSYNEQFF
TGTGCCAGCAGCTACCAACTCAGCTCCTACAATGAGCAGTTCTTC
>NA|NA|TRBV2|TRBJ2-5
CASSERPRGETQYF
TGTGCCAGCAGTGAACGGCCTAGGGGAGAGACCCAGTACTTC
>NA|NA|TRBV28|TRBJ2-5
CASSLAGSQLRYF
TGTGCCAGCAGTTTGGCCGGGTCGCAGCTCCGGTACTTC
>TRBD2|NA|TRBV28|TRBJ2-7
CASSFKLAGVPSYEQYF
TGTGCCAGCAGTTTCAAACTAGCGGGAGTGCCTTCCTACGAGCAGTACTTC
>NA|NA|TRBV27|TRBJ2-4
CASTYGNIQYF
TGTGCCAGCACCTATGGAAACATTCAGTACTTC
>NA|NA|TRBV4-1|TRBJ2-7
CASSQARRSSYEQYF
TGCGCCAGCAGCCAAGCGAGGAGGAGCTCCTACGAGCAGTACTTC
>NA|NA|TRBV19|TRBJ1-1
CASSIDRRGYTEAFF
TGTGCCAGTAGTATAGATCGCAGGGGATACACTGAAGCTTTCTTT
>TRBD1|NA|TRBV29-1|TRBJ2-7
CSVKTGGGYEQYF
TGCAGCGTTAAGACAGGGGGCGGGTACGAGCAGTACTTC
>NA|NA|TRBV19|TRBJ2-6
CASHYTASGANVLTF
TGTGCCAGTCATTACACAGCCTCTGGGGCCAACGTCCTGACTTTC
>NA|once|TRBV9|TRBJ2-1
CASSVQGNVEQFF
TGTGCCAGCAGCGTACAGGGGAATGTTGAGCAGTTCTTC
>NA|NA|TRBV2|TRBJ1-2
CASSDRHRDGYYGYTF
TGTGCCAGCAGTGACAGACATCGGGACGGTTACTATGGCTACACCTTC
>TRBD1|NA|TRBV11-2|TRBJ2-7
CASSLQTGDEQYF
TGTGCCAGCAGCTTACAAACAGGGGACGAGCAGTACTTC
>NA|NA|TRBV6-1|TRBJ2-3
CASSARGDTQYF
TGTGCCAGCAGTGCCCGAGGGGATACGCAGTATTTT
>NA|NA|TRBV27|TRBJ2-2
CASSWTPNTGELFF
TGTGCCAGCAGTTGGACACCGAACACCGGGGAGCTGTTTTTT
>NA|NA|TRBV6-6|TRBJ2-1
CASSYFSSGPPEFF
TGTGCCAGCAGTTACTTTTCTTCGGGGCCCCCTGAGTTCTTC
>TRBD2|NA|TRBV5-4|TRBJ2-7
CASSPGLAGGPITREQYF
TGTGCCAGCAGCCCGGGACTAGCGGGAGGGCCTATAACGCGAGAGCAGTACTTC
>NA|NA|TRBV11-2|TRBJ1-2
CASTEFSRQIDYGYTF
TGTGCCAGCACCGAATTCTCCCGACAGATCGACTATGGCTACACCTTC
>NA|NA|TRBV15|TRBJ2-1
CATSSSRDSFGNEQFF
TGTGCCACCAGCTCTTCTCGGGATAGTTTCGGCAATGAGCAGTTCTTC
>TRBD2|NA|TRBV29-1|TRBJ2-7
CSGAASGSYEQYF
TGCAGCGGGGCGGCTAGCGGGAGCTACGAGCAGTACTTC
>TRBD2|NA|TRBV9|TRBJ2-3
CASSAPSGIGAQYF
TGTGCCAGCAGCGCCCCCAGCGGGATAGGGGCGCAGTATTTT
>NA|NA|TRBV6-1|TRBJ2-7
CASRTPGARGYEQYF
TGTGCCAGCAGGACTCCGGGGGCGCGGGGGTACGAGCAGTACTTC
>TRBD1|few|TRBV9|TRBJ1-1
CASSPDRGNTEAFF
TGTGCCAGCAGCCCGGACAGGGGGAACACTGAAGCTTTCTTT
>NA|NA|TRBV6-6|TRBJ1-5
CASSYPGNQPQHF
TGTGCCAGCAGTTACCCAGGGAATCAGCCCCAGCATTTT
>NA|NA|TRBV28|TRBJ2-5
CASRKLRDRRETQYF
TGTGCCAGCAGGAAGCTCCGGGACCGTCGGGAGACCCAGTACTTC
>NA|few|TRBV10-3|TRBJ2-7
CATLERATYEQYF
TGTGCCACCTTGGAGCGGGCTACCTACGAGCAGTACTTC
>NA|NA|TRBV19|TRBJ1-5
CASSIKWNQPQHF
TGTGCCAGTAGTATTAAGTGGAACCAGCCCCAGCATTTT